This TCR beta chain was identified during a study of OX40 agonist ivuxolimab in advanced cancers. Some clones are missing from TCRdb's copy, which holds only in-frame ones; the method was immunoSEQ multiplex PCR. The sample has about 48,000 clones; 83% are singletons. Concerning this clone: The target antigen is unknown.

Germline assignment: CDR1 MGHDK and CDR2 SYGVNS. The CDR3 covers 14 residues. The ends were cut back, 0 bases at V and 5 bases at J, with 9 bases in the middle. Whole-study results and caveats: On average, a greater number of expanded clones characterised CD8+ T cells relative to CD4+. The specificity for antigen of the expanded peripheral T cells was not determined.

The starting material was CD4+ or CD8+ T cells sorted from blood, obtained in a trial of the OX40 agonist ivuxolimab. The rearrangement joins TRBV25-1 to TRBJ2-3; D not resolved. The sequence derives from an adult with an advanced solid tumor such as melanoma, head and neck, liver or kidney cancer. CDR3 loop: CASSEYPPKDTQYF. The CDR3 coding sequence is TGTGCCAGCAGTGAATACCCGCCCAAAGATACGCAGTATTTT.